This T cell receptor beta chain is from a study of cytomegalovirus exposure and HLA in healthy donors. Vbeta (60) and Jbeta (13) primers were used in the PCR. Sequencing used immunoSEQ multiplex PCR; TCRdb keeps in-frame clones, though not all of them. The table records about 120,000 clones, under 80% of them present only once. Likely unrecorded immune exposures existed in these nominally healthy donors. Turning to this clone: As yet, its antigen is unknown.

Germline V gives CDR1 WSHSY, CDR2 SAAADI. The CDR3 consists of 14 residues. J gave up 4 bases and V 11 bases, and 10 bases lay outside the gene matches. Notes on the study in general: It was reported that the classifier diagnosed cytomegalovirus status with high specificity and sensitivity in both the original and validation cohorts. Per a later analysis, HLA-associated TCR beta chains showed more clonal expansion than other, equally common TCR beta chains.

The sequencing input was PBMCs. The V gene is TRBV10-2, the J gene TRBJ2-5, with 10 bases aligning to TRBD2. The source of this sequence is a man between 35 and 55 years old in good health and CMV-seropositive. CDR3 sequence (DNA): TGCGCCTCCCAAGGGGGACTAGCGACAGAGACCCAGTACTTC. Translated, it gives CASQGGLATETQYF.